This TCR beta chain originates from a study of metastatic and nonmetastatic thyroid tumors. The V gene's germline CDR1 is DFQATT and CDR2 SNEGSKA (reference sequence). This CDR3 contains 14 residues. Between the trimmed V and J ends, which lost 0 bases and 4 bases, there was a span of 7 bases. Thyroid surgery took place with no prior treatment in any patient. TCRdb called clones again from the PCR reads with MiXCR. Of some 37,000 clones detected, around half appear once; the ten largest clones hold less than 25%. The clonotype originates from a male donor with papillary thyroid cancer or a benign thyroid nodule (not recorded which). Some clones in this sample may be carry-over from other donors' samples. Input material: tumor tissue. The chain couples TRBV20-1 to TRBJ1-6; D is unclear. The CDR3 is CSARDRLYNSPLHF. CDR3 DNA: TGCAGTGCTAGAGACAGGTTATATAATTCACCCCTCCACTTT.